What follows describes a single T cell receptor (beta chain). The target antigen is unknown. The record originates from a study of blood T cells in healthy people across ages. Broader study findings: Unknown donor CMV status possibly confounded expanded clonotype changes.

A second PCR, run for about 7 to 11 cycles, used a sample-barcoded 5' primer plus a J-beta primer mix. Each of the cDNA molecules was tagged by a template-switch adaptor with 12 random nucleotides. TCRdb called the 5' RACE reads again in MiXCR, with one record for every CDR3 protein. Of approximately 800,000 distinct CDR3 sequences in the sample, approximately 65% were seen once. Per germline, CDR1 MDHEN and CDR2 SYDVKM. With V trimmed by 8 bases and J by 3 bases, 10 bases remained unmatched. CDR3 length equals 16 residues. The chain couples TRBV28 to TRBJ1-4; 9 bases map to TRBD1. Sequencing used blood. The clonotype was recovered from a man aged 30-40 years in good health. CDR3 DNA: TGTGCCAGCTACGCCGGGACAGGGAATCCTAATGAAAAACTGTTTTTT. Translated, it gives CASYAGTGNPNEKLFF.